This note documents a single TCR beta chain sequence. This sample was included in a study of T cell changes during pregnancy in multiple sclerosis. The CDR3 consists of 16 residues. The germline CDR1 and CDR2 sequences are MRHNA and SNTAGT. V lost 1 base to trimming and J lost 5 bases; unmatched junction nucleotides: 3. Only in-frame clones appear in the TCRdb table, and some are missing; sequencing was by immunoSEQ multiplex PCR. The sample yields about 18,000 clones, approximately 81% seen once. This receptor was obtained from a female donor with multiple sclerosis, enrolled in a pregnancy study. This chain links TRBV6-4 with TRBJ2-1; 12 bases line up with TRBD2. The sample in question was CD8+ T cells from peripheral blood mononuclear cells, obtained after pregnancy. The CDR3 DNA follows: TGTGCCAGCAGTGACTGGTCTAGCGGGGGGGACAATGAGCAGTTCTTC. It specifies CASSDWSSGGDNEQFF.